A single T cell receptor beta chain is shown here with its context. This CDR3 region has 16 residues. The V gene's germline CDR1 is SNHLY and CDR2 FYNNEI. Trimming pared 2 bases from V and 2 bases from J, leaving 13 bases between. Only in-frame clones appear in the TCRdb table, and some are missing; sequencing was by immunoSEQ multiplex PCR. In the table there are 45,000 to 55,000 clones, 80% to 90% of which are singletons. The data were obtained in a study of T cells in localized non-small cell lung cancer. Sequences were derived from peripheral blood, sampled before any cancer treatment. This sequence joins TRBV2 and TRBJ1-5, with a possible D match to TRBD1 (5 bases). The receptor comes from a male donor aged 60 or over with stage III squamous cell lung carcinoma. CDR3 DNA: TGTGCCAGCAGTGAAAGAAGCAGGGTAGGCAATCAGCCCCAGCATTTT. Amino acid sequence: CASSERSRVGNQPQHF.